The 17 T cell receptor beta chains presented below share a single source sample, sequenced in a study of blood T cells in healthy people across ages. Primers used in a second PCR of roughly 6 to 11 cycles were a sample-barcoded 5' primer and a J-beta primer mix. TCRdb reprocessed the 5' RACE reads via MiXCR and lists one record per CDR3 protein. The table lists hundreds of thousands of distinct CDR3 sequences, around 48% of them singletons, with under 35% in the top ten. The source material was blood. The receptors here all came from a woman aged 55 to 70 in good health.

Notes on this clonotype: The junction differs from germline at one of its ends, possibly a read error. This chain uses TRBV4-3 with TRBJ1-6; D is unresolved. CDR1 and CDR2 (germline): LGHNA, YSLEER. The CDR3 covers 15 residues. The CDR3 loop reads CASGQAGGPNSPLHF. In DNA, the CDR3 is TGCGCCAGCGGCCAAGCGGGAGGCCCGAATTCACCCCTCCACTTT.

The chain carries TRBV6-1 and TRBJ1-4; 9 bases match TRBD1. The CDR3 is made up of 12 amino acids. Germline V gives CDR1 MNHNS, CDR2 SASEGT. V lost 10 bases, J lost 12 bases, and 9 bases stayed unmatched. The CDR3 region is CANSRDREELFF. Written as DNA, the CDR3 is TGTGCCAACAGCCGGGACAGGGAGGAACTGTTTTTT.

The V gene is TRBV27, the J gene TRBJ1-1; D uncertain. The V gene lost 4 bases and the J gene lost 10 bases, with 10 bases spanning the gap. Germline assignment: CDR1 MNHEY and CDR2 SMNVEV (reference sequence). The CDR3 has 11 amino acids. CDR3 DNA: TGTGCCAGCAGTTCCAGACAAGGAGCTTTCTTT. Protein product: CASSSRQGAFF.

The chain recombines TRBV6-6 with TRBJ2-5, with no clear D. The germline V and J ends were trimmed by 7 bases and 4 bases, with 10 bases remaining between them. This CDR3 contains 12 residues. CDR1 is MNHNY, CDR2 SVGAGI, per germline (reference sequence). The CDR3 protein is CASTRPSETQYF. The CDR3, as DNA: TGTGCCAGCACCAGACCTTCAGAGACCCAGTACTTC.

As for this clonotype: A much larger clone sits a single nucleotide away, making a read error possible. The rearrangement links TRBV29-1 to TRBJ2-3, with TRBD2 matching over 13 bases. The CDR3 has 15 amino acids. Per the germline V gene, CDR1 is SQVTM and CDR2 is ANQGSEA. The CDR3 bases are TGCAGCGTGGCCAGGACTAGCGGGAGCACAGATGCGCAGTATTTT. Its translation: CSVARTSGSTDAQYF.

This chain links TRBV20-1 with TRBJ2-7, with 7 bases fitting TRBD2. Germline V gene data show CDR1 as DFQATT and CDR2 as SNEGSKA (reference sequence). The CDR3 extends over 14 amino acids. The V gene end was trimmed by 0 bases and the J gene end by 6 bases; junction bases not matched to a gene: 8. CDR3 in amino acids: CSARDEGGGGEQYF. CDR3 coding DNA: TGCAGTGCTAGAGATGAAGGTGGCGGGGGCGAGCAGTACTTC.

The V call is TRBV4-2, the J call TRBJ2-3; maybe TRBD2 (5 bases). This CDR3 region has 19 residues. V was trimmed by 4 bases and J by 2 bases, leaving 25 bases between them. CDR1 is LGHNA, CDR2 YNFKEQ, per germline. CDR3 in amino acids: CASSLGVRTDYVSTDTQYF. DNA for the CDR3: TGTGCCAGCAGCCTCGGCGTCAGAACAGACTACGTTTCCACAGATACGCAGTATTTT.

V is TRBV27 and J is TRBJ2-7; D uncertain. Germline V CDR1 and CDR2: MNHEY, SMNVEV (reference sequence). This CDR3 is 13 amino acids long. V was cut by 5 bases and J by 3 bases, with 11 bases left in between. In DNA form, the CDR3 reads TGTGCCAGCAGTCCGAGGTTGGGCTACGAGCAGTACTTC. Amino acid sequence: CASSPRLGYEQYF.

The chain couples TRBV20-1 to TRBJ2-1, with D perhaps TRBD1 or TRBD2 (5 bases each). This CDR3 has 14 residues. The V gene lost 3 bases and the J gene lost 5 bases, with 14 bases spanning the gap. CDR1 DFQATT and CDR2 SNEGSKA come from the germline V gene (reference sequence). The CDR3 DNA reads as TGCAGTGCTAGGCAAGCGGTGGGGCACAATGAGCAGTTCTTC. Encoded protein: CSARQAVGHNEQFF.

J is TRBJ2-2 and V is TRBV7-2, with 7 bases identical to TRBD2. This CDR3 region has 17 residues. V shed 5 bases and J 0 bases; nucleotides not matched to a gene: 9. Germline values: CDR1 SGHTA, CDR2 FQGNSA. The DNA of the CDR3 is TGTGCCAGCAGCCTCCCCCCAACTAGCGCGAACACCGGGGAGCTGTTTTTT. Amino acids: CASSLPPTSANTGELFF.

This chain connects TRBV20-1 to TRBJ2-1, with 10 bases that match TRBD2. The CDR3 extends over 17 amino acids. CDR1 is DFQATT and CDR2 is SNEGSKA in the germline V gene (reference sequence). V lost 2 bases and J lost 7; bases outside the gene matches: 14. The CDR3 DNA is TGCAGTGCTAGACGGTCTAGCGGGAGTTACGGCAGGAATGAGCAGTTCTTC. Amino acids: CSARRSSGSYGRNEQFF.

In regard to this clonotype: Being one base from a much bigger clone, this may be a read error. This rearrangement joins TRBV3-1 to TRBJ2-5, with 7 bases matching TRBD1. Per the germline V gene, CDR1 is LGHDT and CDR2 is YNNKEL (reference sequence). The length of the CDR3 is 14 residues. This CDR3 reads CASNPGTDQETLYF. In DNA form, the CDR3 reads TGTGCCAGCAACCCTGGGACAGACCAAGAGACCCTGTACTTC.

This clonotype showed up just a few times. V is TRBV28 and J is TRBJ1-6; 8 nucleotides align to TRBD1. From germline, CDR1 is MDHEN and CDR2 SYDVKM. This CDR3 contains 14 residues. V trimming: 5 bases; J trimming: 9 bases; junction bases outside the gene matches: 6. The CDR3 DNA is TGTGCCAGCAGTCCGACAGGGGATGGTTCACCCCTCCACTTT. Protein sequence: CASSPTGDGSPLHF.

This chain connects TRBV14 to TRBJ2-5; possibly TRBD2 for D (5 bases). The V gene lost 2 bases and the J gene lost 11 bases, with 9 bases spanning the gap. CDR3 length: 11 residues. Per germline, CDR1 SGHDN and CDR2 FVKESK. The CDR3 loop is CASSQWWEQYF. CDR3 DNA: TGTGCCAGCAGCCAATGGTGGGAGCAGTACTTC. The full variable domain, rest sourced from reference TRBV14 and TRBJ2-5, is EAGVTQFPSHSVIEKGQTVTLRCDPISGHDNLYWYRRVMGKEIKFLLHFVKESKQDESGMPNNRFLAERTGGTYSTLKVQPAELEDSGVYFCASSQWWEQYFGPGTRLLVL.

This chain links TRBV7-2 with TRBJ1-4; TRBD1 is a possible D gene (5 bases). The germline CDR1 and CDR2 sequences are SGHTA and FQGNSA. The V end was cut by 5 bases, the J end by 7 bases, with 14 bases between. CDR3 size: 14 residues. This chain's CDR3 is CASSRYQGGEKLFF. The CDR3 nucleotides read TGTGCCAGCAGCCGGTACCAGGGCGGTGAAAAACTGTTTTTT.

This clonotype was seen once. The genes are TRBV4-2 and TRBJ2-1; TRBD1 matches at 10 bases. Near its end, the DNA agrees better with TRBJ2-7, so the J call may be wrong. This CDR3 is 15 amino acids long. CDR1 LGHNA and CDR2 YNFKEQ come from the germline V gene. The CDR3 DNA reads as TGTGCCAGCAGTCCGACAGGGGGCTTCACGGATGAGCAGTACTTC. Its protein is CASSPTGGFTDEQYF.

The rearrangement joins TRBV6-6 to TRBJ2-1; D gene ambiguous. Looked up from germline, CDR1 is MNHNY and CDR2 is SVGAGI (reference sequence). Between the trimmed V and J ends, which lost 2 bases and 0 bases, there was a span of 8 bases. This CDR3 is 15 amino acids long. The CDR3 DNA reads as TGTGCCAGCAGTTACCGGGCTAGCTCCTACAATGAGCAGTTCTTC. Its translation is CASSYRASSYNEQFF.